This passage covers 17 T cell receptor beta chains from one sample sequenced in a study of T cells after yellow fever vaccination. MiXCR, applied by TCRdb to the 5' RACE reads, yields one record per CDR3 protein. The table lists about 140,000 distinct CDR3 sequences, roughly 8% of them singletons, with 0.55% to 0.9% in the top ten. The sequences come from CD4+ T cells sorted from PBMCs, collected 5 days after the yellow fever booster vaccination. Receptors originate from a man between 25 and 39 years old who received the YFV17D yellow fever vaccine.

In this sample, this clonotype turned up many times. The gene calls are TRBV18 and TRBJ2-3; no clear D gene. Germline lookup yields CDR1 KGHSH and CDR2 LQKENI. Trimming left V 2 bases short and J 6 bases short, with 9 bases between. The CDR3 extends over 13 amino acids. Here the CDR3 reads CASSPNPSDTQYF. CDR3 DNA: TGTGCCAGCTCACCAAACCCCAGTGATACGCAGTATTTT.

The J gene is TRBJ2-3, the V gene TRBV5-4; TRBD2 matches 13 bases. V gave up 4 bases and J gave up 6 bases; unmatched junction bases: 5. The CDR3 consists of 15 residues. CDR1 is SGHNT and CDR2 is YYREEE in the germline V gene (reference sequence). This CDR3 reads CASSPGLAGSDTQYF. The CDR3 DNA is TGTGCCAGCAGCCCGGGACTAGCGGGATCTGATACGCAGTATTTT.

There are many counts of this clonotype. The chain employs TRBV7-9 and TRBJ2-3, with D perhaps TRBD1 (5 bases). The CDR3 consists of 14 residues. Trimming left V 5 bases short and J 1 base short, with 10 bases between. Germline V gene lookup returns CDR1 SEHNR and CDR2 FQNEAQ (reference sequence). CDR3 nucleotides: TGTGCCAGCAGCCCAGGGTTACGCACAGATACGCAGTATTTT. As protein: CASSPGLRTDTQYF.

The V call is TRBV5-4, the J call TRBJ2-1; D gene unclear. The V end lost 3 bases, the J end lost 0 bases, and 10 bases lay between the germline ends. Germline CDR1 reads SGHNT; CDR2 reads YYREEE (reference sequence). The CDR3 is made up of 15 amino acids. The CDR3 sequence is CASSSDPSSYNEQFF. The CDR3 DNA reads TGTGCCAGCAGCTCCGACCCGAGCTCCTACAATGAGCAGTTCTTC.

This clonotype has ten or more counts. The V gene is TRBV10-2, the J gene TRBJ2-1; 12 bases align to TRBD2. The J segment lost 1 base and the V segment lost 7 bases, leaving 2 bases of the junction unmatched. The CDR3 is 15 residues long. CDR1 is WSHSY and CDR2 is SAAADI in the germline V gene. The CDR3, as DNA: TGCGCCAGCATGGGACTAGCGGGTTCCTACAATGAGCAGTTCTTC. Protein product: CASMGLAGSYNEQFF.

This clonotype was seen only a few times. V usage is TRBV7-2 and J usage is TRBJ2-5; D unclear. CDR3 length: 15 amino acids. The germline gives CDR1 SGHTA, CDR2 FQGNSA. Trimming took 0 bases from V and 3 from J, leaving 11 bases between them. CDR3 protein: CASSLALGLKETQYF. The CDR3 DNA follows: TGTGCCAGCAGCTTAGCGCTGGGGTTGAAAGAGACCCAGTACTTC.

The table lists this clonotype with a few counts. The DNA of the CDR3 is TGTGCCAGTCGACTAGCGGGAAACTCCTACAATGAGCAGTTCTTC. Translated: CASRLAGNSYNEQFF. The chain has TRBV19 and TRBJ2-1, with 11 bases lining up with TRBD2. V lost 8 bases and J lost 0; bases outside the gene matches: 3. The CDR3 is 15 residues long. Germline-derived CDR1 and CDR2 are LNHDA and SQIVND (reference sequence).

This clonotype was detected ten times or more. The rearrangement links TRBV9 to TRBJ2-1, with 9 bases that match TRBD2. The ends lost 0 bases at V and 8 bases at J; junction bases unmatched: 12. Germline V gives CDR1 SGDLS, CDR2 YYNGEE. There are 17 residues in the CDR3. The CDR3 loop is CASSVVGGRASLDEQFF. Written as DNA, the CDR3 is TGTGCCAGCAGCGTAGTTGGCGGGAGGGCCTCTTTAGATGAGCAGTTCTTC.

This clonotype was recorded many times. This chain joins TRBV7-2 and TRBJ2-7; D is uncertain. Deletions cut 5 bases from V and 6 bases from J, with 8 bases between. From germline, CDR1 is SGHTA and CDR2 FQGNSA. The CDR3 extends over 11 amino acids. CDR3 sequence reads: CASSAFLEQYF. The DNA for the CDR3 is TGTGCCAGCAGCGCCTTCCTCGAGCAGTACTTC.

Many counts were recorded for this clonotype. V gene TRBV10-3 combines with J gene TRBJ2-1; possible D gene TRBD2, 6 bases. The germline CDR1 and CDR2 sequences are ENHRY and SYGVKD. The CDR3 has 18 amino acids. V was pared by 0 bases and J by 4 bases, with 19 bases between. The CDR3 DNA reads TGTGCCATCAGTGAGTCGGAGGTGCGACTCCGGGAGTACAATGAGCAGTTCTTC. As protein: CAISESEVRLREYNEQFF.

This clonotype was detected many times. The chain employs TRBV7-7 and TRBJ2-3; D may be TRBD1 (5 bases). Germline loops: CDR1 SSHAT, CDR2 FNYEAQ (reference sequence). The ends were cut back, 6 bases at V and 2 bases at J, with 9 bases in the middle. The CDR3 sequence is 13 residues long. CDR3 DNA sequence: TGTGCCAGCAGGGCAGGGCCCACAGATACGCAGTATTTT. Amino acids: CASRAGPTDTQYF.

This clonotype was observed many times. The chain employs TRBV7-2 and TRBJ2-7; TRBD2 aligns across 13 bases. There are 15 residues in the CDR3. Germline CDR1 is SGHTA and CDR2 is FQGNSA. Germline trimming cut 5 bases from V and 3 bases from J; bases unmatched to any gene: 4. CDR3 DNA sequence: TGTGCCAGCAGCCTGACTAGCGGGAGGAACTACGAGCAGTACTTC. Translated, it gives CASSLTSGRNYEQYF.

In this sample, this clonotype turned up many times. The CDR3 sequence: CASRPPGQGKDTQYF. Written as DNA, the CDR3 is TGTGCCAGCAGGCCGCCGGGACAGGGGAAAGATACGCAGTATTTT. The chain employs TRBV7-6 and TRBJ2-3, with 10 bases matching TRBD1. V shed 6 bases and J 5 bases; nucleotides not matched to a gene: 8. CDR1 and CDR2 from the germline V gene are SGHVS and FNYEAQ. The CDR3 spans 15 residues. Complete variable domain (other parts from reference TRBV7-6 and TRBJ2-3): GAGVSQSPRYKVTKRGQDVALRCDPISGHVSLYWYRQALGQGPEFLTYFNYEAQQDKSGLPNDRFSAERPEGSISTLTIQRTEQRDSAMYRCASRPPGQGKDTQYFGPGTRLTVL.

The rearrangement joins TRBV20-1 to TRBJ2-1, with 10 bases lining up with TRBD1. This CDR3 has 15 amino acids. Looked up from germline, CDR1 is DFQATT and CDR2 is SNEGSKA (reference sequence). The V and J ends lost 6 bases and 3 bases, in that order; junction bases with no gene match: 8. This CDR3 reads CSAGTWTGGYNEQFF. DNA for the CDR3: TGCAGTGCCGGGACTTGGACAGGGGGCTACAATGAGCAGTTCTTC.

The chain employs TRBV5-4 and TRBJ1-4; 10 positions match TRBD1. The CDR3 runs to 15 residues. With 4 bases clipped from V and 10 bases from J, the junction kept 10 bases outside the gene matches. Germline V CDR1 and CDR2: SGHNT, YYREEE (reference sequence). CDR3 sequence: CASSAAGDRGLKLFF. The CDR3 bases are TGTGCCAGCAGCGCCGCCGGGGACAGGGGTTTAAAACTGTTTTTT.

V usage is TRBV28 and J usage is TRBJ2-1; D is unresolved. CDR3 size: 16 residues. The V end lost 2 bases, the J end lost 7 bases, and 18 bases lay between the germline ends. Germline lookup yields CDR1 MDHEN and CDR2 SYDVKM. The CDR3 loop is CASSLGVGGPRNEQFF. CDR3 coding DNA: TGTGCCAGCAGTTTAGGGGTTGGCGGCCCCCGTAATGAGCAGTTCTTC.

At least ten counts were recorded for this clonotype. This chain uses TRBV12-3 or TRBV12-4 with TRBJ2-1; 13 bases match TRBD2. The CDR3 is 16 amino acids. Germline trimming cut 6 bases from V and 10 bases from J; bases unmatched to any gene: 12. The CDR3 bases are TGTGCCAGCAGACCCTCCGGGACTAGCGGGATTGGGGAGCAGTTCTTC. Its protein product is CASRPSGTSGIGEQFF.